The T cell receptor (beta chain) described here comes from a study of T cell repertoires in cytomegalovirus infection (dated by TCRdb to about 2019). About the investigation overall: Peptide stimulations targeted recently identified HLA-C-restricted CMV epitopes, whose presentation resists viral immunomodulation, together with well-studied HLA-B-restricted epitopes. Donor HLA type was relevant to the analysis, as public TCR beta signatures indicated carriage of CMV infection together with the matching HLA type. Findings and caveats that apply to the study as a whole: In both this cohort and an independent cohort of several hundred donors, the cumulative frequency of public TCR beta family members distinguished carriers of CMV infection plus the relevant HLA type. The ex vivo response was dominated by HLA-C-restricted CMV-specific TCR beta clonotypes, which also provided the single most frequent clonotype in two of eight donors.

The treatment or condition label on this specimen signifies: in vitro stimulation with specific CMV peptide epitopes to enrich CMV-specific T cells. With regard to this clonotype: No antigen is known for it. No base quality values were provided; no much bigger clone lies one nucleotide off.

Sequencing instrument: Illumina HiSeq 1500. The raw public reads went through TCRdb reprocessing: fastp at Q25, MiXCR clone calling, in-frame beta chains kept. Duplicate CDR3 protein sequences are folded into a single record with the most common DNA and genes. The sample includes fewer than 900,000 distinct CDR3 sequences, with 25% to 30% observed a single time. Together, the top ten hold around 13% of the sample. The CDR3 covers 12 residues, taking in both the cysteine and the phenylalanine. The read is trimmed to its CDR3 DNA, 36 bases read in frame from base 1. Cut back by 5 bases and 2 bases, the V and J ends lie 10 bases apart. Looking up the germline V gene (reference sequence) yields CDR1 DFQATT and CDR2 SNEGSKA.

The source is a human donor in good health (CMV status not recorded). Some clones in this sample may be carry-over from other donors' samples. The sequenced sample was cultured CD8+ T cells from PBMCs, obtained from culture after CMV antigen stimulation. The sequence joins TRBV20-1 to TRBJ2-7; no D gene can be assigned with confidence. The CDR3 in this case is CSAEAETYEQYF. DNA sequence: TGCAGTGCTGAGGCGGAGACCTACGAGCAGTACTTC.